Each of the 22 T cell receptor beta chains below was sequenced from the same sample in a study of blood T cell repertoires in COVID-19. Generated by immunoSEQ multiplex PCR, the TCRdb table keeps only in-frame clones and is missing some. The sample holds some 150,000 clones, 80% to 85% seen once. Material: peripheral blood. These receptors came from a human donor in a cohort sampled during active COVID-19.

DNA of the CDR3: TGTGCCAGCTCATCGGCACTAGCGGGGGTGACGAACACCGGGGAGCTGTTTTTT. Its protein is CASSSALAGVTNTGELFF. The rearrangement joins TRBV18 to TRBJ2-2; 11 bases are shared with TRBD2. Germline V CDR1 and CDR2: KGHSH, LQKENI. The junction had 8 bases not matched to a gene; V was cut back by 5 bases and J by 0 bases. The CDR3 extends over 18 amino acids.

The chain is built from TRBV11-2 and TRBJ1-2; the D gene is possibly TRBD1 (5 bases). The CDR3 is 13 residues long. Trimming pared 2 bases from V and 13 bases from J, leaving 17 bases between. Germline V gives CDR1 SGHAT, CDR2 FQNNGV. For the CDR3, the DNA is TGTGCCAGCAGCTTAACGACGGACACCGAACGCACCTTC. This translates into CASSLTTDTERTF.

The V and J genes are TRBV9 and TRBJ2-2; D is uncertain. Trimming left V 6 bases short and J 0 bases short, with 15 bases between. Per the germline V gene, CDR1 is SGDLS and CDR2 is YYNGEE. The CDR3 is 16 amino acids. This CDR3 is CASTVGRYANTGELFF. CDR3 DNA sequence: TGTGCCAGCACCGTGGGCCGTTACGCGAACACCGGGGAGCTGTTTTTT.

This clone turned up a few times. The chain has TRBV10-3 and TRBJ2-2; 9 nucleotides line up with TRBD2. Germline values: CDR1 ENHRY, CDR2 SYGVKD. The CDR3 extends over 14 amino acids. Here the CDR3 reads CASQRGASTGELFF. The CDR3 nucleotides are TGTGCATCGCAGCGGGGGGCGTCCACCGGGGAGCTGTTTTTT.

The chain is built from TRBV10-3 and TRBJ2-3; 8 bases agree with TRBD1. Germline CDR1 and CDR2: ENHRY and SYGVKD. V was clipped by 2 bases and J by 6 bases; unmatched bases: 4. The CDR3 contains 14 residues. For the CDR3, the DNA is TGTGCCATCAGTGAGGCAGGGGGCCGGGATACGCAGTATTTT. This sequence encodes CAISEAGGRDTQYF.

The gene calls are TRBV10-1 and TRBJ2-3, with TRBD1 matching over 8 bases. Germline assignment: CDR1 WNHNN and CDR2 SYGVQD (reference sequence). The ends lost 2 bases at V and 4 bases at J; junction bases unmatched: 11. This CDR3 is built from 17 residues. DNA of the CDR3: TGCGCCAGCAGTGAGGAGTGGCAGGGGGCACTCCCAGATACGCAGTATTTT. Translated, it gives CASSEEWQGALPDTQYF.

This clone was seen once. V is TRBV13 and J is TRBJ1-5, with 9 positions matching TRBD1. Unmatched junction bases numbered 12, after V lost 2 bases and J lost 10 bases. The CDR3 has 16 residues. From germline, CDR1 is PRHDT and CDR2 FYEKMQ (reference sequence). The CDR3 protein is CASSLRTGALESPQHF. In nucleotides, the CDR3 is TGTGCCAGCAGCTTAAGGACAGGGGCCCTTGAGAGCCCCCAGCATTTT.

The chain is built from TRBV3-1 (or the pseudogene TRBV3-2) and TRBJ1-2, with D possibly matching TRBD1 (5 bases). Trimming pared 3 bases from V and 3 bases from J, leaving 14 bases between. Germline V gene lookup returns CDR1 LGHDT and CDR2 YNNKEL (reference sequence). CDR3 size: 15 residues. The chain's CDR3 is CASSHGLGRDYGYTF. Here the CDR3 DNA reads TGTGCCAGCAGCCACGGGCTTGGCAGGGACTATGGCTACACCTTC.

V and J are TRBV7-2 and TRBJ2-7; 9 bases line up with TRBD1. V lost 6 bases to trimming and J lost 5 bases; unmatched junction nucleotides: 11. CDR1 and CDR2 from the germline V gene are SGHTA and FQGNSA. The CDR3 sequence is 15 residues long. In DNA form, the CDR3 reads TGTGCCAGCAGTCGCACCGGGACAGGGATTAACGAGCAGTACTTC. Translating gives CASSRTGTGINEQYF.

V and J are TRBV6-4 and TRBJ1-2, with 9 bases fitting TRBD1. The V gene's germline CDR1 is MRHNA and CDR2 SNTAGT. This CDR3 contains 13 residues. Trimming took 3 bases from V and 5 from J; bases not matched to a gene: 1. The CDR3 protein is CASSEGQGYGYTF. CDR3 coding DNA: TGTGCCAGCAGTGAGGGACAGGGATATGGCTACACCTTC.

This sequence joins TRBV7-9 and TRBJ1-2; TRBD1 agrees at 8 bases. The V and J ends lost 5 bases and 5 bases, in that order; junction bases with no gene match: 10. The CDR3 has 15 amino acids. The germline V gene encodes CDR1 SEHNR and CDR2 FQNEAQ (reference sequence). The CDR3 spells CASSRLDRVSYGYTF. The CDR3 nucleotides are TGTGCCAGCAGCCGCTTGGACAGGGTCTCGTATGGCTACACCTTC.

The genes are TRBV6-6 and TRBJ2-7, with D possibly matching TRBD2 (5 bases). V lost 6 bases and J lost 6, with 9 bases in between. Germline V gives CDR1 MNHNY, CDR2 SVGAGI (reference sequence). The CDR3 has 11 amino acids. CDR3 loop: CASRDLGEQYF. CDR3 coding DNA: TGTGCCAGCAGGGACTTAGGCGAGCAGTACTTC.

The genes are TRBV6-6 and TRBJ2-7; 12 bases are shared with TRBD2. CDR1 is MNHNY, CDR2 SVGAGI, per germline (reference sequence). V gave up 10 bases and J gave up 5 bases; unmatched junction bases: 6. CDR3 length: 13 amino acids. The CDR3 region is CATTTSGGNEQYF. CDR3 nucleotide sequence: TGTGCCACCACAACTAGCGGGGGGAACGAGCAGTACTTC.

V is TRBV6-5 and J is TRBJ2-7; 9 positions match TRBD1. J gave up 3 bases and V 6 bases, and 3 bases lay outside the gene matches. Germline values: CDR1 MNHEY, CDR2 SVGAGI. This CDR3 contains 13 residues. The CDR3 here is CASRTGGNYEQYF. As DNA, the CDR3 is TGTGCCAGCAGGACAGGGGGTAACTACGAGCAGTACTTC.

The V call is TRBV5-1, the J call TRBJ1-2; no firm D call. The CDR3 is 12 amino acids. Trimming removed 8 bases at V and 4 bases at J, with 12 bases between. Germline V gene lookup returns CDR1 SGHRS and CDR2 YFSETQ. The CDR3 nucleotides are TGCGCCAGTGGAGATTACACCTATGGCTACACCTTC. This codes for CASGDYTYGYTF.

This clone was detected only a few times. The chain joins TRBV18 to TRBJ2-1; perhaps TRBD1 as D (5 bases). The CDR3 sequence is 17 residues long. Germline lookup yields CDR1 KGHSH and CDR2 LQKENI. Trimming left V 2 bases short and J 7 bases short, with 21 bases between. The CDR3 reads CASSPNIGQGSENEQFF. In DNA, the CDR3 is TGTGCCAGCTCACCAAATATAGGCCAGGGAAGTGAGAATGAGCAGTTCTTC.

The V and J genes are TRBV25-1 and TRBJ1-1; D may be TRBD1 (6 bases). This CDR3 has 13 residues. Trimming removed 2 bases from V and 5 bases from J, with 9 bases in between. In germline, CDR1 is MGHDK, CDR2 SYGVNS. The CDR3 sequence is CASSEPQGTEAFF. Here the CDR3 DNA reads TGTGCCAGCAGTGAACCTCAGGGGACTGAAGCTTTCTTT.

The DNA of the CDR3 is TGTGCCAGCAGCAGAACAGGGGACCAAGAGACCCAGTACTTC. This gives the protein CASSRTGDQETQYF. The V and J genes are TRBV11-1 and TRBJ2-5; 7 nucleotides match TRBD1. The junction had 3 bases not matched to a gene; V was cut back by 5 bases and J by 0 bases. The CDR3 contains 14 residues. Germline loops: CDR1 SGHAT, CDR2 FQDESV (reference sequence).

The V gene is TRBV10-3, the J gene TRBJ2-5, with no clear D. The germline V and J ends were trimmed by 6 bases and 3 bases, with 14 bases remaining between them. The CDR3 is 14 amino acids. Germline V gene lookup returns CDR1 ENHRY and CDR2 SYGVKD. The CDR3 loop reads CAIRISGSKETQYF. The CDR3 DNA reads TGTGCCATCAGAATCTCCGGGTCTAAAGAGACCCAGTACTTC.

CDR3 in DNA: TGTGCCAGTAGTCCAAGGGGGACAGGGAATTACATCTATGGCTACACCTTC. This gives the protein CASSPRGTGNYIYGYTF. The chain couples TRBV19 to TRBJ1-2; 9 positions match TRBD1. This CDR3 is built from 17 residues. V lost 5 bases, J lost 4 bases, and 14 bases stayed unmatched. The germline gives CDR1 LNHDA, CDR2 SQIVND (reference sequence).

The chain links TRBV6-5 to TRBJ1-4; perhaps TRBD1 as D (6 bases). The CDR3 length is 15 residues. Germline CDR1 MNHEY, CDR2 SVGAGI. With 5 bases removed from V and 8 bases from J, the gap between germline ends came to 18 bases. The CDR3 region is CASSPGGGALEKLFF. The CDR3, as DNA: TGTGCCAGCAGTCCCGGAGGGGGGGCATTGGAAAAACTGTTTTTT.

The chain is built from TRBV11-2 and TRBJ1-3; 7 bases are shared with TRBD1. The germline CDR1 and CDR2 sequences are SGHAT and FQNNGV. The CDR3 extends over 16 amino acids. V gave up 4 bases and J gave up 2 bases; unmatched junction bases: 8. CDR3 nucleotides: TGTGCCAGCAGCTCCCCGCCAGGGGGGACTGGAAACACCATATATTTT. Protein sequence: CASSSPPGGTGNTIYF.